This record covers a single T cell receptor (beta chain). Its antigen is undetermined. The sample is drawn from a study of blood T cells in healthy people across ages. Whole-study findings and limits: Greater diversity and more naive CD4+ cells were seen in long-lived donors than in aged donors.

Per the germline V gene, CDR1 is SQVTM and CDR2 is ANQGSEA. Trimming cost V 4 bases and J 6 bases, with 15 bases left between them. CDR3 length: 13 residues. A sample-barcoded 5' primer and a J-beta primer mix were used in a second PCR of roughly 6 to 11 cycles. Researchers report that a template-switch adaptor with 12 random nucleotides tagged each cDNA molecule. Each sample provided no less than 2.5 million CDR3-containing paired-end reads. TCRdb itself ran the 5' RACE reads through MiXCR, one entry per CDR3 protein. The table records about 680,000 distinct CDR3 sequences, about 52% of them present only once.

This receptor was identified in an older woman in good health. This chain uses TRBV29-1 with TRBJ1-2; D not certain. Source material: blood. DNA of the CDR3: TGCAGCGTTGCCTCTGGGGAGAGCCATGGCTACACCTTC. Its translation: CSVASGESHGYTF.